Listed here is a single T cell receptor beta chain. Only in-frame clones appear in the TCRdb table, and some are missing; sequencing was by immunoSEQ multiplex PCR. Of over 45,000 clones detected, around 93% appear once; the ten largest clones hold under 0.7%. This specimen belongs to a study of T cell changes during pregnancy in multiple sclerosis. The TCR was taken from a female donor with multiple sclerosis, enrolled in a pregnancy study. Specimen: CD4+ T cells from peripheral blood mononuclear cells, collected after pregnancy.

The CDR3 nucleotides read TGTGCCAGCAGCTTAGCGTCTGGGGGCGCAGATACGCAGTATTTT. Its translation is CASSLASGGADTQYF. The chain is built from TRBV7-9 and TRBJ2-3; maybe TRBD1 (6 bases). The germline V gene has CDR1 SEHNR and CDR2 FQNEAQ (reference sequence). CDR3 length: 15 residues. V lost 0 bases and J lost 4, with 11 bases in between. Based on the CDR3 plus reference TRBV7-9 and TRBJ2-3, the full variable domain is DTGVSQNPRHKITKRGQNVTFRCDPISEHNRLYWYRQTLGQGPEFLTYFQNEAQLEKSRLLSDRFSAERPKGSFSTLEIQRTEQGDSAMYLCASSLASGGADTQYFGPGTRLTVL.